The 21 T cell receptor beta chains in this list originate from one sample, sequenced in a study of beta chain features in type 1 diabetes. The entirety of the isolated RNA underwent reverse transcription, so expressed TCRB transcripts were sequenced. Sequenced by immunoSEQ multiplex PCR; TCRdb stores in-frame clones only, minus some. Of 330,000 or so clones detected, around a fifth appear once; the ten largest clones hold 0.035% to 0.05%. Sequenced sample: naive CD4+ T cells from blood. All receptors derive from a woman in her late teens or twenties in good health.

The V call is TRBV4-1, the J call TRBJ2-3; 7 bases are a match to TRBD2. CDR3 length equals 17 residues. Germline loops: CDR1 MGHRA, CDR2 YSYEKL. The J segment lost 4 bases and the V segment lost 2 bases, leaving 12 bases of the junction unmatched. CDR3 nucleotides: TGCGCCAGCAGCCAATACGGAGACGGGAGGTGGGCAGATACGCAGTATTTT. Translating gives CASSQYGDGRWADTQYF.

The rearrangement uses TRBV9 and TRBJ1-4; D may be TRBD1 (5 bases). There are 15 residues in the CDR3. Trimming removed 4 bases at V and 5 bases at J, with 15 bases between. CDR1 and CDR2 (germline): SGDLS, YYNGEE. The CDR3 DNA reads TGTGCCAGCAGCACAATTACAGGTTTAAATGAAAAACTGTTTTTT. This translates into CASSTITGLNEKLFF.

This chain connects TRBV5-1 to TRBJ2-5; possible D gene TRBD2, 5 bases. The V and J ends lost 1 base and 4 bases respectively, with 8 bases between them. The CDR3 loop spans 13 amino acids. Germline assignment: CDR1 SGHRS and CDR2 YFSETQ. CDR3 sequence reads: CASSLLAAETQYF. The CDR3 DNA sequence: TGCGCCAGCAGCTTGCTAGCCGCAGAGACCCAGTACTTC. The full variable domain, with the rest looked up from reference TRBV5-1 and TRBJ2-5, is KAGVTQTPRYLIKTRGQQVTLSCSPISGHRSVSWYQQTPGQGLQFLFEYFSETQRNKGNFPGRFSGRQFSNSRSEMNVSTLELGDSALYLCASSLLAAETQYFGPGTRLLVL.

The chain links TRBV5-1 to TRBJ1-1; TRBD1 matches 12 bases. The CDR3 runs 14 residues. Germline CDR1 is SGHRS and CDR2 is YFSETQ. The V segment lost 0 bases and the J segment 10 bases; nucleotides outside the gene matches: 4. The CDR3 bases are TGCGCCAGCAGCTTGGCGGGACAGGGGGCGCGAGCTTTCTTT. This translates into CASSLAGQGARAFF.

This clone was seen a few times. The V gene is TRBV21-1, the J gene TRBJ2-7; the table assigns TRBD2, which was not confirmed against the DNA. TRBV21-1 is recorded as a pseudogene. This CDR3 has 14 residues. CDR3 in DNA: TGTGCCAGCAGCAAATCACGACTAGTCCACGAGCAGTACTTC. As protein: CASSKSRLVHEQYF.

The gene calls are TRBV13 and TRBJ2-5, with 11 bases that match TRBD1. V gave up 4 bases and J gave up 0 bases; unmatched junction bases: 10. The germline CDR1 and CDR2 sequences are PRHDT and FYEKMQ (reference sequence). There are 18 residues in the CDR3. In DNA, the CDR3 is TGTGCCAGCAGCTCCAATCTCGGGACAGGGGGAGACCAAGAGACCCAGTACTTC. This codes for CASSSNLGTGGDQETQYF. Combining the CDR3 with reference TRBV13 and TRBJ2-5 gives the whole variable domain AAGVIQSPRHLIKEKRETATLKCYPIPRHDTVYWYQQGPGQDPQFLISFYEKMQSDKGSIPDRFSAQQFSDYHSELNMSSLELGDSALYFCASSSNLGTGGDQETQYFGPGTRLLVL.

This clone was recorded a few times. The chain employs TRBV15 and TRBJ2-3; 7 nucleotides match TRBD2. The J segment lost 5 bases and the V segment lost 0 bases, leaving 8 bases of the junction unmatched. This CDR3 is built from 16 residues. The germline CDR1 and CDR2 sequences are LNHNV and YYDKDF (reference sequence). CDR3 sequence: CATSRDLREEEDTQYF. The DNA for the CDR3 is TGTGCCACCAGCAGAGATCTCCGGGAGGAGGAAGATACGCAGTATTTT.

The J gene is TRBJ1-2, the V gene TRBV14; 10 nucleotides agree with TRBD1. The V and J ends lost 2 bases and 7 bases, in that order; junction bases with no gene match: 13. Germline V gene data show CDR1 as SGHDN and CDR2 as FVKESK. The CDR3 loop spans 17 amino acids. CDR3 sequence: CASSQNRDRGRRGGYTF. The CDR3, as DNA: TGTGCCAGCAGCCAAAACCGGGACAGGGGCCGGAGGGGTGGCTACACCTTC.

The chain is built from TRBV2 and TRBJ2-7, with D possibly being TRBD1 (5 bases). V was clipped by 6 bases and J by 2 bases, with 14 bases between them. Germline-derived CDR1 and CDR2 are SNHLY and FYNNEI. The CDR3 is 14 residues long. CDR3 region: CASRAPRATYEQYF. CDR3 bases: TGTGCCAGCAGGGCCCCCAGGGCTACCTACGAGCAGTACTTC. The complete variable domain, with remaining parts taken from reference TRBV2 and TRBJ2-7, reads EPEVTQTPSHQVTQMGQEVILRCVPISNHLYFYWYRQILGQKVEFLVSFYNNEISEKSEIFDDQFSVERPDGSNFTLKIRSTKLEDSAMYFCASRAPRATYEQYFGPGTRLTVT.

The V and J genes are TRBV30 and TRBJ1-2; D ambiguous. Germline CDR1 is GTSNPN and CDR2 is SVGIG (reference sequence). This CDR3 is built from 14 residues. V lost 0 bases, J lost 7 bases, and 15 bases lay in between. CDR3 in DNA: TGTGCCTGGAGTGTCCGCCTGGAGGGAGGTGGCTACACCTTC. Translating gives CAWSVRLEGGGYTF.

This clone was found a few times. The chain joins TRBV29-1 to TRBJ1-4; 8 bases map to TRBD1. CDR3 size: 12 residues. In germline, CDR1 is SQVTM, CDR2 ANQGSEA. With V trimmed by 2 bases and J by 7 bases, 0 bases remained unmatched. The CDR3 sequence: CSVEQGAEKLFF. In DNA, the CDR3 is TGCAGCGTTGAACAGGGGGCTGAAAAACTGTTTTTT. The full variable domain, with the rest looked up from reference TRBV29-1 and TRBJ1-4, is SAVISQKPSRDICQRGTSLTIQCQVDSQVTMMFWYRQQPGQSLTLIATANQGSEATYESGFVIDKFPISRPNLTFSTLTVSNMSPEDSSIYLCSVEQGAEKLFFGSGTQLSVL.

CDR3 region: CASSVSAGPETQYF. The CDR3 coding sequence is TGTGCCAGCAGCGTTTCCGCGGGTCCGGAGACCCAGTACTTC. The chain carries TRBV9 and TRBJ2-5, with D possibly being TRBD2 (5 bases). The CDR3 has 14 residues. Trimming pared 2 bases from V and 5 bases from J, leaving 13 bases between. Germline CDR1 SGDLS, CDR2 YYNGEE.

This sequence joins TRBV5-1 and TRBJ1-3; tentative D call: TRBD1 (6 bases). This CDR3 spans 16 amino acids. Per the germline V gene, CDR1 is SGHRS and CDR2 is YFSETQ. V lost 4 bases and J lost 2, with 16 bases in between. CDR3 DNA sequence: TGCGCCAGCAGCCTCACTTCGACAGGCGCTGGAAACACCATATATTTT. This encodes CASSLTSTGAGNTIYF.

The chain couples TRBV7-2 to TRBJ2-7, with 7 bases that match TRBD1. The CDR3 has 17 amino acids. Germline loops: CDR1 SGHTA, CDR2 FQGNSA. V shed 2 bases, J shed 4 bases, and the junction held 14 bases outside the gene matches. The CDR3 DNA follows: TGTGCCAGCAGCTTACTGTCATGGGGACAGATAACTTACGAGCAGTACTTC. Translation: CASSLLSWGQITYEQYF.

The sample holds a few counts of this clone. The chain carries TRBV27 and TRBJ1-1, with 8 bases aligning to TRBD1. The V segment lost 5 bases and the J segment 1 base; nucleotides outside the gene matches: 6. The CDR3 is 15 residues long. Germline lookup yields CDR1 MNHEY and CDR2 SMNVEV (reference sequence). CDR3 in DNA: TGTGCCAGCAGTCAGGACAGGGCGAAGAACACTGAAGCTTTCTTT. Its translation: CASSQDRAKNTEAFF.

This clone turned up a few times. This CDR3 is CASRAGLAGYNEQFF. CDR3 bases: TGTGCCAGCAGGGCCGGGCTAGCGGGATACAATGAGCAGTTCTTC. The V and J genes are TRBV28 and TRBJ2-1; 9 bases are shared with TRBD2. J gave up 4 bases and V 6 bases, and 7 bases lay outside the gene matches. The CDR3 loop spans 15 amino acids. CDR1 and CDR2 (germline): MDHEN, SYDVKM.

The chain couples TRBV2 to TRBJ2-7; D unresolved. The germline gives CDR1 SNHLY, CDR2 FYNNEI. Trimming took 7 bases from V and 6 from J, leaving 10 bases between them. This CDR3 contains 11 residues. This CDR3 is CASKVTGEQYF. CDR3 in DNA: TGTGCCAGCAAAGTCACGGGCGAGCAGTACTTC.

This clone has more than one count but fewer than ten. The V and J genes are TRBV18 and TRBJ2-7; 11 bases agree with TRBD2. The junction had 7 bases not matched to a gene; V was cut back by 0 bases and J by 6 bases. Per the germline V gene, CDR1 is KGHSH and CDR2 is LQKENI. This CDR3 comprises 16 residues. CDR3 in DNA: TGTGCCAGCTCACCACCACTAGCGGGAGCGGGCCTCGAGCAGTACTTC. Its translation: CASSPPLAGAGLEQYF.

This clone was seen only a few times. The CDR3 nucleotides are TGTGCCAGCAGCTTAAAGTGGGAGACCAACTATGGCTACACCTTC. This translates into CASSLKWETNYGYTF. The genes are TRBV7-9 and TRBJ1-2; D remains unclear. CDR1 SEHNR and CDR2 FQNEAQ come from the germline V gene (reference sequence). V lost 2 bases and J lost 2, with 12 bases in between. This CDR3 spans 15 amino acids.

This clone was detected a few times. This sequence joins TRBV2 and TRBJ2-7, with 7 bases fitting TRBD1. This CDR3 is built from 12 residues. CDR1 SNHLY and CDR2 FYNNEI come from the germline V gene. Losses at the gene ends were 4 bases for V and 3 bases for J; bases not matched to a gene: 0. The CDR3 coding sequence is TGTGCCAGCAGTGCAGGGGGCTACGAGCAGTACTTC. Its translation is CASSAGGYEQYF.

This clone was counted between two and nine times. CDR3 DNA: TGTGCCAGCAGCTTCCAGGGGAAGAACACCGGGGAGCTGTTTTTT. This encodes CASSFQGKNTGELFF. J is TRBJ2-2 and V is TRBV2; possible D gene TRBD1, 6 bases. V was shortened by 6 bases and J by 1 base, with 12 bases between the two germline ends. Germline V gives CDR1 SNHLY, CDR2 FYNNEI. The CDR3 has 15 residues.